Sequencing of this TCR beta chain was carried out in a study of long-term antiretroviral therapy in people with HIV (dated by TCRdb to 2022 to 2024). For the wider study: Collection of the earliest samples took place about a decade ahead of the 2015 WHO recommendation for immediate ART, at a time when ART was typically delayed until CD4 counts fell. A total of roughly 200 cryopreserved PBMC samples were contributed to the cohort by 30 adults with confirmed HIV infection, with samples collected serially over a mean of approximately six years (range 1-12). Whether ART initiation and durable HIV suppression were associated with changes in peripheral blood TRB repertoire composition and diversity was tested in a retrospective serial study. Of the roughly 32 participants with HIV, eleven were female. No cross-contamination during QIAcube processing turned up in test extractions that ran a monoclonal T-cell line alongside 33 polyclonal samples. Results the study describes overall, beyond this receptor: CDR3 length ranges in HIV repertoires were narrower than in controls, and network structure suggested an antigen-experienced repertoire with only a slight naive shift after ART. Since PBMC availability was limited, sequencing covered only the TCR beta chain, with no alpha chain pairing. At every time point, the repertoire was dominated by expanded TRB clones first identified before ART initiation, although this dominance fluctuated and, in many PLHIV, declined after ART. Unsorted PBMC were profiled instead of sorted CD4+ and CD8+ T cells because pre-ART samples had limited cell numbers. Samples dated from the mid-2000s to the late 2010s, and the ART regimens used may be less effective than current ones. No data were available on ART adherence, viral resistance or therapy changes, limiting inferences about post-ART repertoire changes. ART initiation was associated with a significant increase in TRB diversity, but diversity stayed significantly below transplant donor controls even after long-term ART.

The immunoSEQ hsTCRB v3.0 assay was used at survey level resolution for TRB variable region sequencing. A depth of about 35,000-55,000 T-cell genomes per sample was targeted for TRB sequencing. Pooled TRB libraries were sequenced on an Illumina MiSeq with a v3 150-cycle kit. Regarding the original processing steps: Repertoire analysis was performed in R inside a reproducible Nextflow workflow that covered QC, data transformation and analysis. LymphoSeq2, an R package for exploring AIRR-Seq data, was used to implement the custom analyses. A few samples that produced fewer than 5000 total TRB sequences were removed, so fewer than 200 HIV repertoires were analyzed. Among the approximately 180 HIV repertoires that were kept, some 61 were collected before ART initiation and about 130 were collected after ART initiation. Repertoires were downsampled to 5000 TRB nucleotide sequences, with summary statistics averaged over 100 downsampling iterations. Only TRB sequences with CDR3 regions of at least seven amino acids were retained for analysis. Diversity was assessed using a clonality score derived from Shannon entropy and using the Gini coefficient. In repertoire networks, the top 5000 CDR3 amino acid sequences were linked whenever an edit distance of one separated two sequences. For TRB CDR3 amino acid sequences, GLIPH2 was used to predict antigen specificity groups and MHC restriction. CDR3 amino acid sequences were matched against VDJdb and McPAS-TCR to flag known CMV, EBV, HIV or tissue antigen associations. Pre-ART, post-ART and control groups were compared with Wilcoxon signed-rank tests and Holm-Bonferroni correction. Drawn from immuneACCESS, this table holds only the in-frame rearrangements with V and J called that TCRdb kept. Clones are partly lost; checked studies trace under half to an unresolved V gene and leave the rest unexplained. V and J calls and clone size come straight from that table; D and trimming were deduced from the DNA. Present in this sample are tens of thousands of clones, over 70% of which were seen just once. The ten largest account for over 7% of the sample.

Per the germline V gene, SGHRS is the CDR1 and YFSETQ is the CDR2. The CDR3 runs 14 amino acids, cysteine and phenylalanine included. This entry keeps only the CDR3 DNA: 42 bases, framed from base 1. Deletion took 4 bases off V and 5 bases off J, with a span of 15 bases between the germline ends. Turning to this clone: Its antigen specificity is not known. No base quality information exists; no much larger clone differs at one position.

Participants were included only if at least one PBMC sample before ART initiation and at least two post-ART samples were available. All participants with HIV were treated in the United States of America. Cryopreserved samples of about 0.95-11 million PBMC were thawed and washed before DNA extraction. At the time of the earliest PBMC sample for each participant with HIV, ages ranged from roughly 23 to 60 years. Each participant contributed PBMC samples from 1-4 timepoints before ART initiation and 2-8 timepoints after ART initiation, with a median of 7 samples. Serial HIV viral load, CD4+ T-cell count, ART history and demographic data were obtained for every participant. A Qiagen kit on a QIAcube was used to extract genomic DNA from unsorted PBMC, with samples processed in batches of 12.

Recombination linked TRBV5-1 to TRBJ1-2; the D gene cannot be named for sure. The sequenced sample was unsorted PBMCs, obtained 3.1 years after starting antiretroviral therapy. The receptor was derived from a woman between 45 and 60 years old with HIV. The nucleotide sequence is TGCGCCAGCAGCCCCGGTGGGTTGGGGTATGGCTACACCTTC. It is translated as CASSPGGLGYGYTF.